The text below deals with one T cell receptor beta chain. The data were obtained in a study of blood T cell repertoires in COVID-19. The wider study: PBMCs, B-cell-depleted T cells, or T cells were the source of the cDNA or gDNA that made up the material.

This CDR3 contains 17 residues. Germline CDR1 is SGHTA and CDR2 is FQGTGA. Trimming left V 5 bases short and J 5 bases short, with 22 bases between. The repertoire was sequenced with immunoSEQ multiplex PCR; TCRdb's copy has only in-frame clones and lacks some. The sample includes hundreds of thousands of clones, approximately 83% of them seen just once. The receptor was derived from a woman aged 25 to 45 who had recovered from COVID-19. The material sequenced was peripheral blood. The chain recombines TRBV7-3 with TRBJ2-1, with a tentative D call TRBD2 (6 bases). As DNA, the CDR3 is TGTGCCAGCAGCGGTCTTGGGGGGACTTCCGTCCACAATGAGCAGTTCTTC. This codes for CASSGLGGTSVHNEQFF.